The 29 T cell receptor beta chains below were found in one sample sequenced in a study of cytomegalovirus exposure and HLA in healthy donors. Produced via immunoSEQ multiplex PCR; TCRdb's table is partial and in-frame only. Here the sample spans a few hundred thousand clones, about nine tenths being singletons. The sequenced sample was PBMCs. These receptor sequences come from a woman between 18 and 29 years old in good health and CMV-seronegative.

The V gene is TRBV2, the J gene TRBJ2-2; possibly TRBD2 for D (6 bases). Germline V gives CDR1 SNHLY, CDR2 FYNNEI. CDR3 length equals 13 residues. The V end lost 6 bases, the J end lost 6 bases, and 11 bases lay between the germline ends. CDR3 in DNA: TGTGCCAGCAGAGGAGGAGGGGCCGGGGAGCTGTTTTTT. Encoded protein: CASRGGGAGELFF.

CDR3 loop: CASSLAAEQYF. CDR3 nucleotides: TGTGCCAGCTCACTAGCGGCCGAGCAGTACTTC. The genes are TRBV18 and TRBJ2-7; TRBD2 is a possible D gene (6 bases). Germline V gives CDR1 KGHSH, CDR2 LQKENI. The CDR3 consists of 11 residues. V was shortened by 4 bases and J by 6 bases, with 7 bases between the two germline ends.

V is TRBV11-2 and J is TRBJ2-1; TRBD2 matches 11 bases. Germline V gene sequence: CDR1 SGHAT, CDR2 FQNNGV. CDR3 size: 15 residues. J gave up 6 bases and V 7 bases, and 8 bases lay outside the gene matches. The chain's CDR3 is CASTRGTSGSNEQFF. The DNA for the CDR3 is TGTGCCAGCACCCGTGGTACTAGCGGGAGCAATGAGCAGTTCTTC.

This rearrangement joins TRBV30 to TRBJ2-3; 8 nucleotides line up with TRBD2. This CDR3 region has 15 residues. V was pared by 2 bases and J by 2 bases, with 6 bases of the junction left unmatched. Germline CDR1 reads GTSNPN; CDR2 reads SVGIG (reference sequence). CDR3 bases: TGTGCCTGGAGTTCCCGGGGGGGCCTCACAGATACGCAGTATTTT. Translation: CAWSSRGGLTDTQYF.

CDR3 protein: CASSEGGRTNTEAFF. The DNA of the CDR3 is TGTGCCAGCAGTGAGGGAGGGCGGACGAACACTGAAGCTTTCTTT. The gene calls are TRBV25-1 and TRBJ1-1; D call uncertain. The V and J ends lost 3 bases and 1 base respectively, with 12 bases between them. Germline lookup yields CDR1 MGHDK and CDR2 SYGVNS. The CDR3 length is 15 residues.

V usage is TRBV4-1 and J usage is TRBJ2-7; D is uncertain. Per germline, CDR1 MGHRA and CDR2 YSYEKL. The CDR3 covers 15 residues. V shed 4 bases and J shed 1 base, with 14 bases lying between them. The CDR3 coding sequence is TGCGCCAGCAGCCGGTACTTAGAAGAATCCTACGAGCAGTACTTC. Protein: CASSRYLEESYEQYF.

Comments on this clone: The same CDR3 is also encoded by other DNA sequences in this sample. This chain joins TRBV4-1 and TRBJ2-7; D uncertain. Per germline, CDR1 MGHRA and CDR2 YSYEKL. CDR3 length: 12 amino acids. V was shortened by 0 bases and J by 3 bases, with 3 bases between the two germline ends. The CDR3, as DNA: TGCGCCAGCAGCCAAGACGGCTACGAGCAGTACTTC. It codes for CASSQDGYEQYF.

This sequence joins TRBV11-2 and TRBJ1-3; D perhaps matches TRBD1 (5 bases). V lost 6 bases and J 4 bases, leaving 16 bases between the germline ends. The CDR3 runs 15 residues. The V gene's germline CDR1 is SGHAT and CDR2 FQNNGV. The CDR3 coding sequence is TGTGCCAGCAGACTTTGGGGGGGGATCGGAAACACCATATATTTT. Protein product: CASRLWGGIGNTIYF.

The V and J genes are TRBV5-8 and TRBJ2-7; 7 bases align to TRBD1. This CDR3 contains 13 residues. CDR1 is SGHTS, CDR2 YDEGEE, per germline. The J segment lost 3 bases and the V segment lost 4 bases, leaving 4 bases of the junction unmatched. The CDR3 is CASSVSGGYEQYF. CDR3 nucleotide sequence: TGTGCCAGCAGCGTATCAGGGGGCTACGAGCAGTACTTC.

V and J are TRBV11-1 and TRBJ2-4; D might be TRBD2 (6 bases). The CDR3 has 19 amino acids. V shed 5 bases and J shed 1 base, with 24 bases lying between them. Germline V lookup: CDR1 SGHAT, CDR2 FQDESV (reference sequence). CDR3 residues: CASSPRSSAAQGAKNIQYF. In DNA, the CDR3 is TGTGCCAGCAGCCCGAGGTCTAGCGCTGCTCAAGGGGCCAAAAACATTCAGTACTTC.

This chain joins TRBV18 and TRBJ2-3; no definite D call. V lost 3 bases and J 6 bases, leaving 19 bases between the germline ends. The CDR3 is made up of 16 amino acids. The germline CDR1 and CDR2 sequences are KGHSH and LQKENI. CDR3 protein: CASSPVESVRFDTQYF. DNA of the CDR3: TGTGCCAGCTCACCGGTGGAGAGTGTAAGATTCGATACGCAGTATTTT.

The chain links TRBV27 to TRBJ2-3, with 7 bases aligning to TRBD2. Germline lookup yields CDR1 MNHEY and CDR2 SMNVEV (reference sequence). The J segment lost 1 base and the V segment lost 2 bases, leaving 6 bases of the junction unmatched. The CDR3 contains 16 residues. CDR3 sequence reads: CASSLGLAARTDTQYF. As DNA, the CDR3 is TGTGCCAGCAGTTTAGGGCTAGCGGCGCGCACAGATACGCAGTATTTT.

V usage is TRBV30 and J usage is TRBJ1-5, with unresolved D. This CDR3 contains 13 residues. V lost 0 bases to trimming and J lost 4 bases, with 7 bases between them. The germline V gene encodes CDR1 GTSNPN and CDR2 SVGIG (reference sequence). This chain's CDR3 is CAWSVLENQPQHF. The CDR3 DNA reads TGTGCCTGGAGTGTACTTGAAAATCAGCCCCAGCATTTT.

This chain uses TRBV27 with TRBJ2-1; TRBD2 aligns across 7 bases. Germline V gene lookup returns CDR1 MNHEY and CDR2 SMNVEV (reference sequence). The CDR3 loop spans 13 amino acids. V trimming: 8 bases; J trimming: 0 bases; junction bases outside the gene matches: 1. The CDR3 nucleotides are TGTGCCAGCGGGAGGGACTCCTACAATGAGCAGTTCTTC. Translation: CASGRDSYNEQFF.

In nucleotides, the CDR3 is TGTGCCAGCAGCGTAAGGGGTAGCAGCACCGGGGAGCTGTTTTTT. This codes for CASSVRGSSTGELFF. This chain links TRBV9 with TRBJ2-2; possible D gene TRBD1, 5 bases. V shed 1 base and J shed 4 bases, with 11 bases lying between them. Per the germline V gene, CDR1 is SGDLS and CDR2 is YYNGEE. This CDR3 region has 15 residues.

The CDR3 DNA follows: TGCGCCAGCAGGCGACTAGCGGGAGGGGGGGATGAGCAGTTCTTC. Protein sequence: CASRRLAGGGDEQFF. The chain uses TRBV4-1 and TRBJ2-1, with 14 bases lining up with TRBD2. The CDR3 contains 15 residues. The ends lost 6 bases at V and 8 bases at J; junction bases unmatched: 6. Per germline, CDR1 MGHRA and CDR2 YSYEKL.

The chain carries TRBV5-1 and TRBJ2-1; D uncertain. Germline V gene sequence: CDR1 SGHRS, CDR2 YFSETQ. This CDR3 is built from 14 residues. The V end was cut by 0 bases, the J end by 8 bases, with 12 bases between. The CDR3 DNA is TGCGCCAGCAGCTTGGAGGCAAGCGTCGATGAGCAGTTCTTC. Residues: CASSLEASVDEQFF.

The V and J genes are TRBV2 and TRBJ1-5; 7 bases are a match to TRBD1. The J segment lost 6 bases and the V segment lost 6 bases, leaving 5 bases of the junction unmatched. The germline CDR1 and CDR2 sequences are SNHLY and FYNNEI. The CDR3 has 13 residues. DNA of the CDR3: TGTGCCAGCAGCCTGACAGGGTTTCAGCCCCAGCATTTT. The encoded protein is CASSLTGFQPQHF.

The rearrangement uses TRBV7-9 and TRBJ1-1; a possible D gene is TRBD1 (6 bases). Trimming removed 5 bases at V and 7 bases at J, with 14 bases between. The CDR3 loop spans 13 amino acids. Per the germline V gene, CDR1 is SEHNR and CDR2 is FQNEAQ (reference sequence). CDR3 DNA: TGTGCCAGCAGCCTACAGGGAGGGAATGAAGCTTTCTTT. Residues: CASSLQGGNEAFF.

V gene TRBV5-5 combines with J gene TRBJ1-2; TRBD1 might be the D (6 bases). Germline loops: CDR1 SGHKS, CDR2 YYEKEE (reference sequence). The CDR3 covers 15 residues. Between the trimmed V and J ends, which lost 4 bases and 4 bases, there was a span of 17 bases. The CDR3 sequence is CASSTGPVEFYGYTF. The CDR3 coding sequence is TGTGCCAGCAGCACAGGGCCCGTGGAGTTCTATGGCTACACCTTC.

This clone was detected only a few times. The chain is built from TRBV10-2 and TRBJ2-3; 9 nucleotides line up with TRBD2. Trimming removed 4 bases from V and 5 bases from J; junction bases left unmatched: 13. This CDR3 is built from 17 residues. Germline V gives CDR1 WSHSY, CDR2 SAAADI. This chain's CDR3 is CASSALSGGRAGDTQYF. The CDR3 DNA reads as TGCGCCAGCAGTGCCCTCTCCGGCGGGAGGGCCGGAGATACGCAGTATTTT.

CDR3 region: CASSGGLLRVQETQYF. The CDR3, as DNA: TGTGCCAGCAGCGGGGGACTCCTTAGGGTTCAAGAGACCCAGTACTTC. The rearrangement links TRBV2 to TRBJ2-5; D possibly corresponds to TRBD2 (6 bases). V lost 6 bases and J lost 2, with 19 bases in between. The CDR3 contains 16 residues. Germline CDR1 reads SNHLY; CDR2 reads FYNNEI.

This clone is a singleton in its sample. The chain is built from TRBV28 and TRBJ1-2; D not resolved. Looked up from germline, CDR1 is MDHEN and CDR2 is SYDVKM. The V end lost 5 bases, the J end lost 5 bases, and 9 bases lay between the germline ends. This CDR3 region has 12 residues. The CDR3 region is CASSPLRYGYTF. The CDR3 DNA reads TGTGCCAGCAGTCCTCTCCGGTATGGCTACACCTTC.

This clone showed up just once. V is TRBV2 and J is TRBJ2-1; D is possibly TRBD2 (6 bases). The length of the CDR3 is 15 residues. Germline V CDR1 and CDR2: SNHLY, FYNNEI. The V end was cut by 4 bases, the J end by 3 bases, with 13 bases between. For the CDR3, the DNA is TGTGCCAGCAGTGGGGACTCCACCGACTACAATGAGCAGTTCTTC. Translating it yields CASSGDSTDYNEQFF.

The chain employs TRBV6-5 and TRBJ1-1; tentatively, D is TRBD1 (5 bases). This CDR3 region has 13 residues. Deletions cut 2 bases from V and 6 bases from J, with 10 bases between. From germline, CDR1 is MNHEY and CDR2 SVGAGI. The CDR3 DNA reads as TGTGCCAGCAGTTACGATGGGGGGGCTGAAGCTTTCTTT. This translates into CASSYDGGAEAFF.

The V gene is TRBV6-5, the J gene TRBJ2-5; maybe TRBD2 (6 bases). The V end lost 6 bases, the J end lost 3 bases, and 14 bases lay between the germline ends. CDR1 and CDR2 from the germline V gene are MNHEY and SVGAGI. There are 14 residues in the CDR3. The CDR3 protein is CASSPSGGKETQYF. For the CDR3, the DNA is TGTGCCAGCAGCCCATCTGGAGGGAAAGAGACCCAGTACTTC.

This chain connects TRBV5-1 to TRBJ2-7; tentatively, D is TRBD1 (5 bases). The V and J ends lost 1 base and 7 bases respectively, with 12 bases between them. The CDR3 covers 13 residues. CDR1 and CDR2 from the germline V gene are SGHRS and YFSETQ. The CDR3 DNA sequence: TGCGCCAGCAGCTTGTCAGGACCAGGGGAGCAGTACTTC. It encodes CASSLSGPGEQYF.

Of note for this clone: Other nucleotide sequences in the sample specify the same CDR3. The chain has TRBV28 and TRBJ2-2; no clear D. Germline V gene sequence: CDR1 MDHEN, CDR2 SYDVKM. The CDR3 is 13 amino acids. Trimming took 6 bases from V and 5 from J, leaving 10 bases between them. The CDR3 is CASSLTGTGELFF. The CDR3 DNA is TGTGCCAGCAGCCTGACTGGTACCGGGGAGCTGTTTTTT. The whole variable domain, remainder taken from reference TRBV28 and TRBJ2-2, is DVKVTQSSRYLVKRTGEKVFLECVQDMDHENMFWYRQDPGLGLRLIYFSYDVKMKEKGDIPEGYSVSREKKERFSLILESASTNQTSMYLCASSLTGTGELFFGEGSRLTVL.

This clone was recorded only once. The chain combines TRBV5-1 with TRBJ2-1, with a tentative D call TRBD1 (7 bases). This CDR3 has 16 residues. Deletions cut 1 base from V and 4 bases from J, with 15 bases between. Germline CDR1 is SGHRS and CDR2 is YFSETQ. As DNA, the CDR3 is TGCGCCAGCAGCTTGTTGCGGGACAGTAAATACAATGAGCAGTTCTTC. Protein product: CASSLLRDSKYNEQFF.